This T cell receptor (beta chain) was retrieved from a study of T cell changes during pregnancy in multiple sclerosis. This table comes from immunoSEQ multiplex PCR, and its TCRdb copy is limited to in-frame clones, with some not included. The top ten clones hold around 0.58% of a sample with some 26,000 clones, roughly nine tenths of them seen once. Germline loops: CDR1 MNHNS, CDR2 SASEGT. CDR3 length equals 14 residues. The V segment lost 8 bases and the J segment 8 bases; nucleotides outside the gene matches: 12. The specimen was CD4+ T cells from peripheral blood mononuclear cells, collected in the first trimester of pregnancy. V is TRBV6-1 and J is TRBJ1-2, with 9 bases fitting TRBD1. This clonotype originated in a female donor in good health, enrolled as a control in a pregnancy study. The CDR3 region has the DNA TGTGCCAGCCTGAAATCGGCGACAGGGGGGGGCTACACCTTC. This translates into CASLKSATGGGYTF.